The table lists the clone carrying this T cell receptor beta chain with many counts. The data derive from a study of spatial heterogeneity in lung cancer. Study overall: Follow-up PBMC samples were sequenced when available, at a median of roughly 2 years after resection.

All TCR cDNA molecules were individually tagged with a unique molecular identifier. A single record per CDR3 protein comes from TCRdb applying MiXCR to the 5' RACE reads. The table includes roughly 70,000 distinct CDR3 sequences, approximately 8.9% detected once. CDR1 is DFQATT, CDR2 SNEGSKA, per germline (reference sequence). The CDR3 covers 14 residues. V was shortened by 6 bases and J by 1 base, with 13 bases between the two germline ends. This sample's time point: blood at routine non-recurrence follow-up after resection. Unsorted whole RNA samples from tumor, nontumor lung or frozen PBMC were sequenced.

This specimen was PBMCs, taken at follow-up. J is TRBJ2-1 and V is TRBV20-1, with D perhaps matching TRBD2 (5 bases). The source of this sequence is a female donor with early-stage non-small cell lung cancer. The CDR3 DNA follows: TGCAGTGCCTTGGACTTCTATTCCTACAATGAGCAGTTCTTC. Protein product: CSALDFYSYNEQFF.